The 30 T cell receptor beta chains below come from one sample, sequenced in a study of cytomegalovirus exposure and HLA in healthy donors. Primers for the PCR totalled 60 Vbeta and 13 Jbeta. Sequencing used immunoSEQ multiplex PCR; TCRdb keeps in-frame clones, though not all of them. The table includes 180,000 or so clones, around 80% detected once. Input material: PBMCs. These receptors were collected from a young man in good health and CMV-seronegative.

The chain recombines TRBV6-6 with TRBJ1-1; D is unclear. The CDR3 covers 12 residues. Germline lookup yields CDR1 MNHNY and CDR2 SVGAGI (reference sequence). Trimming cost V 6 bases and J 6 bases, with 11 bases left between them. CDR3 amino acids: CASREERPEAFF. CDR3 coding DNA: TGTGCCAGCAGGGAGGAGAGGCCTGAAGCTTTCTTT.

This rearrangement joins TRBV30 to TRBJ1-5, with D possibly matching TRBD1 (6 bases). The CDR3 is made up of 13 amino acids. The germline V gene encodes CDR1 GTSNPN and CDR2 SVGIG (reference sequence). Deletions cut 3 bases from V and 7 bases from J, with 13 bases between. In DNA, the CDR3 is TGTGCCTGGAGCCTCGACAGGAGCCAGCCCCAGCATTTT. It encodes CAWSLDRSQPQHF.

CDR3 nucleotide sequence: TGTGCCAGCAGCCCGTCCCTGGGACTAGCGGGAGTAGTCGGGGAGCTGTTTTTT. Translation gives CASSPSLGLAGVVGELFF. This rearrangement joins TRBV7-9 to TRBJ2-2, with 14 bases fitting TRBD2. Germline-derived CDR1 and CDR2 are SEHNR and FQNEAQ (reference sequence). V lost 5 bases to trimming and J lost 7 bases; unmatched junction nucleotides: 12. The CDR3 has 18 amino acids.

V gene TRBV28 combines with J gene TRBJ2-5, with 12 bases that match TRBD2. Germline loops: CDR1 MDHEN, CDR2 SYDVKM. This CDR3 has 15 residues. After removal of 7 bases from V and 2 bases from J, the junction contained 5 bases not matched to a gene. DNA of the CDR3: TGTGCCAGCACCAGCCTAGCGGGAGGGCAAGAGACCCAGTACTTC. Amino acids: CASTSLAGGQETQYF.

The chain carries TRBV9 and TRBJ2-1; tentative D call: TRBD2 (5 bases). Germline V gives CDR1 SGDLS, CDR2 YYNGEE. V was shortened by 4 bases and J by 0 bases, with 11 bases between the two germline ends. The CDR3 is 15 amino acids. The CDR3 region is CASSLQAVSYNEQFF. CDR3 coding DNA: TGTGCCAGCAGCCTCCAAGCGGTCTCCTACAATGAGCAGTTCTTC.

The chain joins TRBV28 to TRBJ2-7; D is ambiguous. CDR1 and CDR2 from the germline V gene are MDHEN and SYDVKM. Deletions cut 1 base from V and 3 bases from J, with 16 bases between. The CDR3 covers 16 residues. The CDR3 nucleotides read TGTGCCAGCAGTTTATCCCCCCTATTTACTGACTACGAGCAGTACTTC. Translating it yields CASSLSPLFTDYEQYF.

The chain carries TRBV6-5 and TRBJ2-7; TRBD1 agrees at 9 bases. The V and J ends lost 5 bases and 2 bases, in that order; junction bases with no gene match: 7. This CDR3 comprises 15 residues. CDR1 and CDR2 from the germline V gene are MNHEY and SVGAGI. CDR3 in DNA: TGTGCCAGCAGTAGAGCAGGGACAGGGACCTACGAGCAGTACTTC. Its translation is CASSRAGTGTYEQYF.

This chain uses TRBV10-3 with TRBJ2-1, with TRBD2 matching 8 bases. CDR3 length equals 18 residues. V was pared by 0 bases and J by 5 bases, with 12 bases of the junction left unmatched. Per the germline V gene, CDR1 is ENHRY and CDR2 is SYGVKD. The CDR3: CAISESKLFQRGNNEQFF. The CDR3 DNA reads TGTGCCATCAGTGAGTCGAAACTCTTCCAGCGGGGGAACAATGAGCAGTTCTTC.

V and J are TRBV6-1 and TRBJ1-5; the D is unclear. Germline assignment: CDR1 MNHNS and CDR2 SASEGT. Trimming shortened V by 2 bases and J by 0 bases, and 11 bases separated the two germline ends. CDR3 length: 16 residues. CDR3 in DNA: TGTGCCAGCAGTGAACGAAGTGGCATTAGCAATCAGCCCCAGCATTTT. Encoded protein: CASSERSGISNQPQHF.

The count of this clone is one. This chain joins TRBV20-1 and TRBJ2-4, with 9 bases identical to TRBD2. The CDR3 is made up of 11 amino acids. Germline CDR1 DFQATT, CDR2 SNEGSKA (reference sequence). V gave up 8 bases and J gave up 15 bases; unmatched junction bases: 11. CDR3 bases: TGCAGTTTTTCTAGCGGGGTCCCTCGGTACTTC. It translates to CSFSSGVPRYF.

This chain uses TRBV10-3 with TRBJ1-1, with D maybe TRBD1 (5 bases). The CDR3 covers 14 residues. Trimming shortened V by 3 bases and J by 5 bases, and 13 bases separated the two germline ends. The V gene's germline CDR1 is ENHRY and CDR2 SYGVKD. CDR3 sequence (DNA): TGTGCCATCAGTGACGATCGGGGGAGGACTGAAGCTTTCTTT. Translated, it gives CAISDDRGRTEAFF.

Notes on this clone: The junction and the germline gene differ at one end; a read error may be behind it. This chain uses TRBV4-1 with TRBJ2-5; D may be TRBD2 (5 bases). CDR1 is MGHRA, CDR2 YSYEKL, per germline. The length of the CDR3 is 13 residues. The CDR3, as DNA: TGCGCCAGCAGCCAAGATTTGGGAGCCATGGGGAACTTC. Translating gives CASSQDLGAMGNF.

The chain uses TRBV29-1 and TRBJ1-4; TRBD1 matches at 7 bases. The V and J ends lost 5 bases and 7 bases, in that order; junction bases with no gene match: 7. The germline V gene encodes CDR1 SQVTM and CDR2 ANQGSEA. CDR3 length equals 13 residues. CDR3 sequence (DNA): TGCAGCGTTCCCGACAGGGTCGGTGAAAAACTGTTTTTT. Residues: CSVPDRVGEKLFF.

The genes are TRBV10-3 and TRBJ2-7; D call uncertain. Between the trimmed V and J ends, which lost 4 bases and 2 bases, there was a span of 9 bases. The CDR3 is made up of 13 amino acids. Germline V gene data show CDR1 as ENHRY and CDR2 as SYGVKD. CDR3 nucleotides: TGTGCCATCAGTGGAGGCAGCACCTACGAGCAGTACTTC. It encodes CAISGGSTYEQYF.

This chain links TRBV9 with TRBJ2-3; TRBD2 might be the D (5 bases). Germline-derived CDR1 and CDR2 are SGDLS and YYNGEE. Trimming took off 3 bases at V and 5 bases at J, with 16 bases between the two ends. There are 15 residues in the CDR3. CDR3 amino acids: CASSAREGVGDTQYF. The CDR3 coding sequence is TGTGCCAGCAGCGCGAGGGAAGGAGTTGGAGATACGCAGTATTTT.

The chain employs TRBV9 and TRBJ1-6; 7 positions match TRBD1. CDR3 length equals 14 residues. The germline V gene encodes CDR1 SGDLS and CDR2 YYNGEE. V shed 4 bases and J 10 bases; nucleotides not matched to a gene: 8. The CDR3 nucleotides read TGTGCCAGCAGCATGAGACAGGGAATGTCACCCCTCCACTTT. It codes for CASSMRQGMSPLHF. The whole variable domain, filled in from reference TRBV9 and TRBJ1-6, reads DSGVTQTPKHLITATGQRVTLRCSPRSGDLSVYWYQQSLDQGLQFLIQYYNGEERAKGNILERFSAQQFPDLHSELNLSSLELGDSALYFCASSMRQGMSPLHFGNGTRLTVT.

The rearrangement uses TRBV7-2 and TRBJ1-1; no definite D call. The CDR3 runs to 13 residues. The germline V and J ends were trimmed by 0 bases and 7 bases, with 9 bases remaining between them. Germline CDR1 reads SGHTA; CDR2 reads FQGNSA. This chain's CDR3 is CASSLAEEGEAFF. Written as DNA, the CDR3 is TGTGCCAGCAGCTTAGCGGAGGAGGGTGAAGCTTTCTTT. The full variable domain, rest sourced from reference TRBV7-2 and TRBJ1-1, is GAGVSQSPSNKVTEKGKDVELRCDPISGHTALYWYRQSLGQGLEFLIYFQGNSAPDKSGLPSDRFSAERTGGSVSTLTIQRTQQEDSAVYLCASSLAEEGEAFFGQGTRLTVV.

The chain couples TRBV28 to TRBJ1-5, with TRBD1 identical over 11 bases. Germline CDR1 reads MDHEN; CDR2 reads SYDVKM. CDR3 length: 16 amino acids. With V trimmed by 4 bases and J by 6 bases, 8 bases remained unmatched. This CDR3 reads CASSSHAGTGGQPQHF. The CDR3 region has the DNA TGTGCCAGCAGTTCCCATGCCGGGACAGGGGGTCAGCCCCAGCATTTT.

The table lists this clone with a few counts. This sequence joins TRBV4-2 and TRBJ2-7; possible D gene TRBD1, 5 bases. Between the trimmed V and J ends, which lost 1 base and 3 bases, there was a span of 10 bases. Looked up from germline, CDR1 is LGHNA and CDR2 is YNFKEQ. CDR3 size: 14 residues. The CDR3 sequence: CASSQGQGDYEQYF. CDR3 nucleotide sequence: TGTGCCAGCAGCCAAGGGCAGGGTGACTACGAGCAGTACTTC.

This clone was seen once. The chain joins TRBV6-5 to TRBJ1-1; 10 nucleotides match TRBD1. After removal of 4 bases from V and 3 bases from J, the junction contained 2 bases not matched to a gene. The CDR3 covers 14 residues. Germline CDR1 reads MNHEY; CDR2 reads SVGAGI. In DNA, the CDR3 is TGTGCCAGCAGTTTCGGACAGGGGGACACTGAAGCTTTCTTT. Its translation is CASSFGQGDTEAFF.

This sequence joins TRBV4-2 and TRBJ1-5; the D is unclear. Trimming removed 0 bases from V and 0 bases from J, with 6 bases in between. This CDR3 spans 15 amino acids. Germline V gene data show CDR1 as LGHNA and CDR2 as YNFKEQ. The DNA for the CDR3 is TGTGCCAGCAGCCAAGAACTGTTTAGCAATCAGCCCCAGCATTTT. This codes for CASSQELFSNQPQHF.

The rearrangement links TRBV21-1 to TRBJ2-5; the DNA was not compared with TRBD2, the D call given in the table. TRBV21-1 is given as a pseudogene. The CDR3 consists of 17 residues. The CDR3 nucleotides read TGTGCCAGCAGCAAAGCGCTGGGGGGGAGATACCAAGAGACCCAGTACTTC. Translating it yields CASSKALGGRYQETQYF.

The V gene is TRBV28, the J gene TRBJ2-3; 8 bases are shared with TRBD1. The CDR3 length is 17 residues. V was clipped by 5 bases and J by 0 bases; unmatched bases: 10. The germline V gene has CDR1 MDHEN and CDR2 SYDVKM. The DNA of the CDR3 is TGTGCCAGCAGTCCCCCTCAGGGGGCTTCTAGCACAGATACGCAGTATTTT. It specifies CASSPPQGASSTDTQYF. The whole variable domain, filled in from reference TRBV28 and TRBJ2-3, reads DVKVTQSSRYLVKRTGEKVFLECVQDMDHENMFWYRQDPGLGLRLIYFSYDVKMKEKGDIPEGYSVSREKKERFSLILESASTNQTSMYLCASSPPQGASSTDTQYFGPGTRLTVL.

The rearrangement links TRBV6-5 to TRBJ1-2; D call uncertain. Trimming removed 6 bases from V and 2 bases from J, with 10 bases in between. Germline V gives CDR1 MNHEY, CDR2 SVGAGI. The CDR3 extends over 13 amino acids. The DNA for the CDR3 is TGTGCCAGCAGAGTTGCAGGCAACTATGGCTACACCTTC. Translating gives CASRVAGNYGYTF.

The rearrangement joins TRBV29-1 to TRBJ2-7; TRBD2 matches at 7 bases. The CDR3 contains 14 residues. Per the germline V gene, CDR1 is SQVTM and CDR2 is ANQGSEA. Trimming took 3 bases from V and 0 from J; bases not matched to a gene: 5. This CDR3 is CSVEGGKGSYEQYF. The CDR3 region has the DNA TGCAGCGTTGAGGGAGGGAAGGGCTCCTACGAGCAGTACTTC.

This clone was counted only a few times. The rearrangement uses TRBV9 and TRBJ1-1; D remains ambiguous. The CDR3 runs to 17 residues. The V gene lost 4 bases and the J gene lost 0 bases, with 19 bases spanning the gap. The germline CDR1 and CDR2 sequences are SGDLS and YYNGEE. The CDR3 coding sequence is TGTGCCAGCAGCCTTGAACCCCATGGAGAAATGAACACTGAAGCTTTCTTT. Translating gives CASSLEPHGEMNTEAFF. Using reference TRBV9 and TRBJ1-1 for the parts outside the CDR3, the full variable domain is DSGVTQTPKHLITATGQRVTLRCSPRSGDLSVYWYQQSLDQGLQFLIQYYNGEERAKGNILERFSAQQFPDLHSELNLSSLELGDSALYFCASSLEPHGEMNTEAFFGQGTRLTVV.

The genes are TRBV10-3 and TRBJ2-7, with D possibly TRBD1 on 5 matching bases. V was cut by 8 bases and J by 5 bases, with 16 bases left in between. Germline loops: CDR1 ENHRY, CDR2 SYGVKD. The CDR3 covers 13 residues. CDR3 DNA: TGTGCCATCCGCGGCAGGGAAGCAGACGAGCAGTACTTC. This translates into CAIRGREADEQYF.

The chain combines TRBV2 with TRBJ1-6, with no clear D. V dropped 4 bases and J dropped 7 bases, with 11 bases sitting between them. Germline CDR1 is SNHLY and CDR2 is FYNNEI. This CDR3 has 14 residues. The CDR3 reads CASSGRQLNSPLHF. The CDR3 DNA reads as TGTGCCAGCAGTGGCAGGCAGTTAAATTCACCCCTCCACTTT.

The gene calls are TRBV11-1 and TRBJ1-6; no reliable D call. V lost 2 bases, J lost 11 bases, and 10 bases lay in between. Germline CDR1 reads SGHAT; CDR2 reads FQDESV (reference sequence). The CDR3 consists of 13 residues. DNA of the CDR3: TGTGCCAGCAGCTTAAGTGGGAGGACACCCCTCCACTTT. Protein: CASSLSGRTPLHF.

The rearrangement links TRBV10-3 to TRBJ1-2, with TRBD1 matching over 9 bases. The germline V gene encodes CDR1 ENHRY and CDR2 SYGVKD. The CDR3 covers 15 residues. V dropped 6 bases and J dropped 0; count of bases not matched to a gene: 5. The CDR3 DNA reads as TGTGCCATCAGGGATCACAGGGGGCCTAACTATGGCTACACCTTC. Protein sequence: CAIRDHRGPNYGYTF.